These 3 T cell receptor beta chains were sequenced from one sample in a study of monozygotic twins with inflammatory bowel disease. TCRdb re-called the 5' RACE reads, yielding one record per CDR3 amino acid sequence without DNA. This sample's clone table lists about 110,000 distinct CDR3 sequences. Sequenced input: blood. The receptors shown here come from a human donor with ulcerative colitis or Crohn's disease, or a healthy co-twin of an affected twin (not recorded which).

The J gene is TRBJ2-3, the V gene TRBV20-1; the TCRdb D gene call, TRBD2, has no DNA to confirm it. Germline-derived CDR1 and CDR2 are DFQATT and SNEGSKA (reference sequence). The CDR3 length is 13 residues. The CDR3 protein is CSQRPPGTDTQYF.

The J gene is TRBJ1-3, the V gene TRBV28; absent DNA, TCRdb's TRBD1 call cannot be checked. This CDR3 region has 17 residues. Germline values: CDR1 MDHEN, CDR2 SYDVKM. The CDR3 protein is CASSFFPGQGGGNTIYF.

The genes are TRBV7-9 and TRBJ2-6; as DNA is missing, the TRBD1 call by TCRdb cannot be tested. Germline assignment: CDR1 SEHNR and CDR2 FQNEAQ (reference sequence). This CDR3 has 17 residues. CDR3 residues: CASSLPGTGSGANVLTF.